The clone carrying this T cell receptor (beta chain) was seen only a few times. Its antigen is unknown. PCR involved 60 Vbeta and 13 Jbeta primers. Produced via immunoSEQ multiplex PCR; TCRdb's table is partial and in-frame only. The data hold under 200,000 clones, with about 64% observed a single time. The data derive from a study of cytomegalovirus exposure and HLA in healthy donors. The CDR3 length is 15 residues. Germline-derived CDR1 and CDR2 are SSHAT and FNYEAQ (reference sequence). Trimming took 3 bases from V and 6 from J; bases not matched to a gene: 6. Whole-study results and caveats: The likely explanation for a cluster of highly shared sequence variants was sequencing artifact. It emerged from a later analysis that several of the most significant clusters appeared to be linked to common viral pathogens.

Sequencing was performed on PBMCs. The chain has TRBV7-7 and TRBJ1-5; 9 bases map to TRBD1. This receptor was taken from a man aged 50 or older in good health and CMV-seronegative. In DNA, the CDR3 is TGTGCCAGCAGCTTGAACAGGGGGCAGAGTCAGCCCCAGCATTTT. Translated, it gives CASSLNRGQSQPQHF.